This T cell receptor (beta chain) was retrieved from a study of T cell responses to AZD1222 COVID-19 vaccine. This clone was found once. Its antigen remains unknown. V was pared by 1 base and J by 2 bases, with 9 bases of the junction left unmatched. This CDR3 is built from 18 residues. Germline V lookup: CDR1 SGHTA, CDR2 FQGTGA. Findings of the study overall: Only six or seven AZD1222 recipients tested seropositive at baseline. The study found Spike-specific TCR breadth and depth rose after two AZD1222 doses.

Profiled with immunoSEQ multiplex PCR; TCRdb holds only in-frame clones, not every one. The data contain some 200,000 clones, 91% of them seen just once; the ten biggest clones take up 3% to 3.5%. The sequencing used peripheral blood, collected 28 days after the second AZD1222 dose. The chain is built from TRBV7-3 and TRBJ2-5, with 11 bases identical to TRBD2. This clonotype originated in an adult who received the AZD1222 COVID-19 vaccine. The CDR3 bases are TGTGCCAGCAGCTTAAACGCGGGAGGGACTAGCGGACAAGAGACCCAGTACTTC. Protein product: CASSLNAGGTSGQETQYF.